The present T cell receptor (beta chain) was sequenced within a study of shared clonotypes between healthy human individuals. Clones were sequenced by immunoSEQ multiplex PCR, and TCRdb holds only the in-frame ones, with some missing. The table includes about 490,000 clones, more than 65% detected once. Germline V gene sequence: CDR1 MDHEN, CDR2 SYDVKM. CDR3 length: 16 amino acids. V was pared by 3 bases and J by 0 bases, with 11 bases between. Study-wide results and caveats: Deeper or shallower sequencing was expected to change how clonotypes are shared among donors.

On this clone: Its specificity is not known.

The rearrangement uses TRBV28 and TRBJ1-4; D is undetermined. This sequence originates from a woman aged 40 to 50 in good health. Some clones in this sample may be carry-over from other donors' samples. Sequencing used PBMCs. The CDR3 DNA follows: TGTGCCAGCAGTTTTGGCGTGTCAACAACTAATGAAAAACTGTTTTTT. Its protein product is CASSFGVSTTNEKLFF.